What follows are 20 T cell receptor beta chains derived from one specimen sequenced in a study of vaccination and CD4 T cells after COVID-19 (dated by TCRdb to between 2020 and 2023). No cognate antigen is known for these TCRs. Receptor amplification or capture employed PCR. Sequencing was performed on an Illumina iSeq 100. DNA from cultured CD4+ T cells underwent TCR sequencing with the Oncomine TCR Beta short-read assay at the Johns Hopkins FTIC core. The public reads were reanalyzed by TCRdb: fastp trimming at Q25, MiXCR alignment, in-frame beta chains only. Every entry covers one CDR3 protein and lists the most common genes and DNA from its rows. A total of about 13,000 distinct CDR3 sequences appear in this sample, 79% of them only once. The top ten constitute approximately 30% of the sample. The treatment or condition label, read with the paper, signifies: approximately 11-day PBMC culture with coronavirus spike peptide pools or control peptides (ViraFEST assay).

The sample was CD4+ T cells from blood, cultured in vitro. Receptor source: a human donor who had recovered from COVID-19.

DNA of the CDR3: TGCGCCAGCTCGCCGGGGACTAGCGGGAGAGATACGCAGTATTTT. Translation gives CASSPGTSGRDTQYF. V gene TRBV10-1 combines with J gene TRBJ2-3; 14 nucleotides agree with TRBD2. This CDR3 has 15 amino acids. V lost 8 bases, J lost 5 bases, and 6 bases stayed unmatched. Germline V gives CDR1 WNHNN, CDR2 SYGVQD (reference sequence).

The chain couples TRBV6-1 to TRBJ1-3; TRBD1 agrees at 8 bases. Germline V gene data show CDR1 as MNHNS and CDR2 as SASEGT. V trimming: 7 bases; J trimming: 2 bases; junction bases outside the gene matches: 4. The CDR3 totals 14 residues. CDR3 coding DNA: TGTGCCAGCACCCTGACAGGGGCTGGAAACACCATATATTTT. It codes for CASTLTGAGNTIYF.

Only a few counts were recorded for this clonotype. The gene calls are TRBV20-1 and TRBJ2-2, with 9 positions matching TRBD2. Trimming cost V 4 bases and J 7 bases; bases outside gene matches: 4. The CDR3 runs 13 residues. CDR1 and CDR2 from the germline V gene are DFQATT and SNEGSKA (reference sequence). The CDR3 DNA reads TGCAGTGCTATAGCGGGAGCCTTCGGGGAGCTGTTTTTT. Translating it yields CSAIAGAFGELFF.

The chain links TRBV5-1 to TRBJ2-7, with D uncertain. The V end was cut by 10 bases, the J end by 2 bases, with 7 bases between. Germline CDR1 reads SGHRS; CDR2 reads YFSETQ. The CDR3 contains 10 residues. The CDR3 DNA sequence: TGCGCCTTCCGGCCCTACGAGCAGTACTTC. Amino acids: CAFRPYEQYF.

The rearrangement links TRBV7-6 to TRBJ1-3; tentative D call: TRBD1 (5 bases). Germline assignment: CDR1 SGHVS and CDR2 FNYEAQ. The germline V and J ends were trimmed by 0 bases and 0 bases, with 12 bases remaining between them. CDR3 length equals 17 residues. This CDR3 is CASSLAGEAISGNTIYF. The CDR3 coding sequence is TGTGCCAGCAGCTTAGCGGGGGAGGCAATCTCTGGAAACACCATATATTTT.

The chain links TRBV20-1 to TRBJ1-5; D is uncertain. V lost 6 bases and J lost 2, with 11 bases in between. CDR1 is DFQATT, CDR2 SNEGSKA, per germline (reference sequence). The CDR3 sequence is 13 residues long. In DNA, the CDR3 is TGCAGTGCCGGGTGGGGAGGCAATCAGCCCCAGCATTTT. Amino acid sequence: CSAGWGGNQPQHF.

The sample holds a few counts of this clonotype. The CDR3 DNA reads TGTGCCAGCAGTTTAGAACCGAAATGGATGAACACTGAAGCTTTCTTT. Its translation: CASSLEPKWMNTEAFF. The chain has TRBV27 and TRBJ1-1; D is unresolved. CDR1 MNHEY and CDR2 SMNVEV come from the germline V gene (reference sequence). The CDR3 covers 16 residues. Trimming took off 2 bases at V and 0 bases at J, with 13 bases between the two ends.

This chain's CDR3 is CSSGGDYGYTF. As DNA, the CDR3 is TGCAGCTCGGGGGGGGACTATGGCTACACCTTC. V is TRBV29-1 and J is TRBJ1-2; D perhaps matches TRBD1 (5 bases). Trimming stripped 8 bases from V and 3 bases from J, with 10 bases between. The CDR3 length is 11 residues. Germline V gives CDR1 SQVTM, CDR2 ANQGSEA.

This clonotype was counted a single time. The gene calls are TRBV2 and TRBJ1-2, with TRBD1 identical over 7 bases. J gave up 4 bases and V 7 bases, and 21 bases lay outside the gene matches. In germline, CDR1 is SNHLY, CDR2 FYNNEI. This CDR3 contains 18 residues. Written as DNA, the CDR3 is TGTGCCAGCACCCCCGCCGGAGGGACAGCCCTTCCGATCTATGGCTACACCTTC. It codes for CASTPAGGTALPIYGYTF.

This clonotype was detected a few times. The chain couples TRBV20-1 to TRBJ1-1; D gene ambiguous. V was shortened by 0 bases and J by 6 bases, with 11 bases between the two germline ends. This CDR3 comprises 13 residues. Per germline, CDR1 DFQATT and CDR2 SNEGSKA (reference sequence). The CDR3 here is CSARDQVPPEAFF. As DNA, the CDR3 is TGCAGTGCTAGAGATCAAGTTCCCCCTGAAGCTTTCTTT.

Regarding this clonotype: The DNA is left out, because the CDR3 cannot be placed on it with certainty; the CDR3 is given as TCRdb lists it. The chain links TRBV21-1 to TRBJ1-1. TRBV21-1 represents a pseudogene. 14 amino acids form the CDR3, both terminal residues included. CDR3 residues: CASTKVGRGTEAFF.

This chain uses TRBV5-1 with TRBJ2-7; 7 bases fit TRBD1. Germline CDR1 reads SGHRS; CDR2 reads YFSETQ. The CDR3 is 15 amino acids. Trimming cost V 1 base and J 3 bases; bases outside gene matches: 7. The CDR3 nucleotides read TGCGCCAGCAGCTTGACAGGGGACCCCCGCTACGAGCAGTACTTC. This translates into CASSLTGDPRYEQYF. Based on the CDR3 plus reference TRBV5-1 and TRBJ2-7, the full variable domain is KAGVTQTPRYLIKTRGQQVTLSCSPISGHRSVSWYQQTPGQGLQFLFEYFSETQRNKGNFPGRFSGRQFSNSRSEMNVSTLELGDSALYLCASSLTGDPRYEQYFGPGTRLTVT.

The chain joins TRBV11-2 to TRBJ2-3, with D uncertain. This CDR3 is 13 amino acids long. Germline CDR1 and CDR2: SGHAT and FQNNGV. Deletions cut 3 bases from V and 4 bases from J, with 8 bases between. The CDR3 coding sequence is TGTGCCAGCAGCTTGGCCCCCCCAGATACGCAGTATTTT. It translates to CASSLAPPDTQYF.

In this sample, this clonotype turned up a few times. The rearrangement joins TRBV7-2 to TRBJ2-7; 7 nucleotides agree with TRBD2. CDR3 length: 15 amino acids. V was clipped by 4 bases and J by 2 bases; unmatched bases: 8. Germline assignment: CDR1 SGHTA and CDR2 FQGNSA. The CDR3 region has the DNA TGTGCCAGCAGCTGGGACCAAGGACTAGCCTACGAGCAGTACTTC. Encoded protein: CASSWDQGLAYEQYF.

This clonotype turned up a few times. The CDR3 coding sequence is TGCAGTGCTGGGAGACGGGGCTGGGGCACAGATACGCAGTATTTT. Its translation is CSAGRRGWGTDTQYF. V usage is TRBV20-1 and J usage is TRBJ2-3, with D tentatively TRBD1 or TRBD2 (5 bases each). The ends were cut back, 5 bases at V and 1 base at J, with 16 bases in the middle. Germline CDR1 and CDR2: DFQATT and SNEGSKA (reference sequence). The CDR3 loop spans 15 amino acids.

The rearrangement uses TRBV6-2 or TRBV6-3 and TRBJ1-5; weak D call: TRBD1 (5 bases). V gave up 2 bases and J gave up 3 bases, with 14 bases separating them. Germline CDR1 is MNHEY and CDR2 is SVGEGT. There are 16 residues in the CDR3. The CDR3 spells CASSYPGGAYNQPQHF. CDR3 DNA sequence: TGTGCCAGCAGTTACCCTGGAGGGGCATACAATCAGCCCCAGCATTTT.

The V gene is TRBV28, the J gene TRBJ1-2; 7 nucleotides match TRBD1. The CDR3 length is 14 residues. With V trimmed by 3 bases and J by 5 bases, 6 bases remained unmatched. Germline V lookup: CDR1 MDHEN, CDR2 SYDVKM. CDR3 DNA sequence: TGTGCCAGCAGTTTGGAAGGGGGCGCGTATGGCTACACCTTC. Protein: CASSLEGGAYGYTF.

The chain recombines TRBV10-3 with TRBJ2-1; D is unresolved. CDR1 is ENHRY, CDR2 SYGVKD, per germline. The CDR3 loop spans 12 amino acids. V lost 3 bases and J lost 7, with 7 bases in between. CDR3 in DNA: TGTGCCATCAGTGACAGTAGTAATGAGCAGTTCTTC. Translating it yields CAISDSSNEQFF.

Here the CDR3 reads CASRSAGNTEAFF. DNA for the CDR3: TGTGCCAGCAGATCGGCAGGGAACACTGAAGCTTTCTTT. V and J are TRBV6-2 or TRBV6-3 and TRBJ1-1, with unresolved D. Germline values: CDR1 MNHEY, CDR2 SVGEGT. The CDR3 contains 13 residues. V was cut by 6 bases and J by 1 base, with 9 bases left in between.

The chain has TRBV30 and TRBJ2-5; TRBD1 might be the D (5 bases). V lost 4 bases, J lost 4 bases, and 7 bases lay in between. There are 11 residues in the CDR3. The germline gives CDR1 GTSNPN, CDR2 SVGIG (reference sequence). The CDR3 loop is CAWMGPETQYF. DNA for the CDR3: TGTGCCTGGATGGGGCCAGAGACCCAGTACTTC.